Given below is one T cell receptor beta chain in context. This sample is part of a study of neurological immune-mediated disorders. The length of the CDR3 is 16 residues. Trimming pared 3 bases from V and 0 bases from J, leaving 13 bases between. Looked up from germline, CDR1 is SEHNR and CDR2 is FQNEAQ (reference sequence). The time point denotes: longitudinal time-point 1 (baseline). TCRdb re-analysed the 5' RACE reads in MiXCR, keeping a single row per CDR3 protein. The sample yields 55,000 to 70,000 distinct CDR3 sequences, about 10% seen once. Sequenced input: PBMCs. The source is a male donor with HTLV-1-associated myelopathy (HAM/TSP). The gene calls are TRBV7-9 and TRBJ2-3; D might be TRBD2 (5 bases). CDR3 nucleotide sequence: TGTGCCAGCAGCTTCGCCCTGGGCGGGAGCACAGATACGCAGTATTTT. As protein: CASSFALGGSTDTQYF.